This entry features one TCR beta chain sequence. CDR3 length equals 13 residues. Germline values: CDR1 GTSNPN, CDR2 SVGIG (reference sequence). About 39,000 genome equivalents of blood DNA were amplified for TRB. TRB was amplified by touch-down multiplex PCR, primer pools A and B combined. Using the multiplex PCR reads, TCRdb records one entry per CDR3 protein without DNA. The sample totals 9,500 to 11,000 distinct CDR3 sequences; its top ten clones hold roughly 33%. The data derive from a study of T cell clusters in autoimmune cytopenias. Study-wide context: Per sample, median TRB depth was approximately 52,000 reads, yielding a median about 2,500 distinct clonotypes.

This sample also appeared in a second study, on T cell repertoires in aging, cancer and after chemotherapy. As that study records: In cancer patients, declining TCR diversity with age involved lost richness and lost evenness. Rebound thymic output was suggested by rising median generation probability during chemotherapy in each cancer cohort. The repertoire data cannot show anything about immunological memory following chemotherapy.

The material sequenced was peripheral blood. The chain uses TRBV30 and TRBJ1-6; the D call of TRBD1 rests on TCRdb alone, since no DNA is present to check it. The TCR originated in a human donor in good health. CDR3 residues: CAWNIDSRSPLHF.